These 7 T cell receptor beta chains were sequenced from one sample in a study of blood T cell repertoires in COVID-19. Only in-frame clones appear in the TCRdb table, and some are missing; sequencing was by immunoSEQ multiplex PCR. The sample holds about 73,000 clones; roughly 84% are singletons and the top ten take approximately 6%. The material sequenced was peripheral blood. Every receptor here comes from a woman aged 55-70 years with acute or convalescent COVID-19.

CDR3 nucleotides: TGTGCCAGCGGGCATGGAGAGCAGTTCTTC. This encodes CASGHGEQFF. The rearrangement uses TRBV6-5 and TRBJ2-1; D not resolved. The length of the CDR3 is 10 residues. V lost 8 bases and J 10 bases, leaving 9 bases between the germline ends. Germline CDR1 is MNHEY and CDR2 is SVGAGI.

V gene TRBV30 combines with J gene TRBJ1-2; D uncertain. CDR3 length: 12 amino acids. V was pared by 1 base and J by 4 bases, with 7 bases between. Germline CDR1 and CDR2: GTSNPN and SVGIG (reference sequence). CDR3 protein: CAWSEQSYGYTF. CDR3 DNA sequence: TGTGCCTGGAGTGAACAGTCCTATGGCTACACCTTC.

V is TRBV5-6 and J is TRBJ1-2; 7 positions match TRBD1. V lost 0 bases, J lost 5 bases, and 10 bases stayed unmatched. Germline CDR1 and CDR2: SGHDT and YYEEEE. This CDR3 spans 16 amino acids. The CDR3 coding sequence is TGTGCCAGCAGCTTGGAAGGGGGCGCGTTAATTTATGGCTACACCTTC. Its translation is CASSLEGGALIYGYTF.

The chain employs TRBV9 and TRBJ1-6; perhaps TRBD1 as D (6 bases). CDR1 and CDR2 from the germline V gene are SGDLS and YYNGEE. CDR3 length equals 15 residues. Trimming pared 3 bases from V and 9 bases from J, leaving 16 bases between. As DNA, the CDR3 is TGTGCCAGCAGCGCCTTAGGGGGGGTTCTTTCACCCCTCCACTTT. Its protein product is CASSALGGVLSPLHF.

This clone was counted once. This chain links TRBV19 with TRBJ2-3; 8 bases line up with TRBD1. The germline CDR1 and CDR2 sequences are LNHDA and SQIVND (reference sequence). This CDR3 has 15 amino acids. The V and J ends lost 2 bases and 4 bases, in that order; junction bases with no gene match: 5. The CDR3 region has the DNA TGTGCCAGTAGTATATCTGCAGGGGGCGCAGATACGCAGTATTTT. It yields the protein CASSISAGGADTQYF.

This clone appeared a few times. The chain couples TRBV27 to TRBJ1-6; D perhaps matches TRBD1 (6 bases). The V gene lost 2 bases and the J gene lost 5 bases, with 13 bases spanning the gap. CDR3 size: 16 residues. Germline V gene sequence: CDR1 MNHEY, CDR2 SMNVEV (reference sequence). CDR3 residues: CASSLSGQSNNSPLHF. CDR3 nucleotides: TGTGCCAGCAGTTTAAGCGGACAGTCCAATAATTCACCCCTCCACTTT.

CDR3 residues: CASSGPGGLGVYGYTF. The DNA of the CDR3 is TGCGCCAGCAGCGGACCAGGGGGCCTGGGGGTCTATGGCTACACCTTC. The chain recombines TRBV5-1 with TRBJ1-2; 8 bases map to TRBD1. Germline CDR1 and CDR2: SGHRS and YFSETQ. The CDR3 is 16 amino acids. Germline trimming cut 4 bases from V and 4 bases from J; bases unmatched to any gene: 12.